This T cell receptor (beta chain) was recorded in a study of blood T cell repertoires in COVID-19. V dropped 3 bases and J dropped 1 base, with 12 bases sitting between them. The germline V gene encodes CDR1 DFQATT and CDR2 SNEGSKA (reference sequence). This CDR3 spans 14 amino acids. Sequencing was performed with immunoSEQ multiplex PCR; in TCRdb, only in-frame clones are kept and a portion is missing. The data contain 65,000 to 90,000 clones, around 91% of them singletons. Sample: peripheral blood. This chain links TRBV20-1 with TRBJ1-1; a possible D gene is TRBD1 (6 bases). This clonotype was obtained from a human donor in a cohort sampled during active COVID-19. Written as DNA, the CDR3 is TGCAGTGCTAGTTATCACAGGGAGAACACTGAAGCTTTCTTT. Its protein is CSASYHRENTEAFF.